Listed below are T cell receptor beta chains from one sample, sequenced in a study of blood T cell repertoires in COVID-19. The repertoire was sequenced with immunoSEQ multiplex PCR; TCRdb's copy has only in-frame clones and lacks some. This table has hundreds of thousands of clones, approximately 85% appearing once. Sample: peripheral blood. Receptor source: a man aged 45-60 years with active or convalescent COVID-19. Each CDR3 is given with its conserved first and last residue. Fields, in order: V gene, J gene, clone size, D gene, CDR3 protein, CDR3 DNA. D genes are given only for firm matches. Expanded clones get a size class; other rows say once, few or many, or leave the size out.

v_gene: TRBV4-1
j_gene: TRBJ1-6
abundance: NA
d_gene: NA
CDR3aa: CASSQEGQTGSPLHF
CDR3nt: TGCGCCAGCAGCCAAGAGGGGCAAACCGGGTCACCCCTCCACTTT

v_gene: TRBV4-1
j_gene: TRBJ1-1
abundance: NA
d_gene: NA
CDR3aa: CASSRTGNPTEAFF
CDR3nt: TGCGCCAGCAGCCGAACAGGGAACCCTACTGAAGCTTTCTTT

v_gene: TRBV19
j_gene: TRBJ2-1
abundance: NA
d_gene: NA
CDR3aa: CASSTRLSPSSYNEQFF
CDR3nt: TGTGCCAGTAGTACCAGACTGTCCCCGAGCTCCTACAATGAGCAGTTCTTC

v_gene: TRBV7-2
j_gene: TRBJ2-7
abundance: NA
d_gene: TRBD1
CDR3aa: CASSLGVTGGSYEQYF
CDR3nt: TGTGCCAGCAGCTTAGGGGTGACAGGGGGTTCCTACGAGCAGTACTTC

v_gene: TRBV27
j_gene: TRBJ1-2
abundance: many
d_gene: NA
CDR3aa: CASSLRANYGYTF
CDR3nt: TGTGCCAGCAGTTTACGGGCTAACTATGGCTACACCTTC

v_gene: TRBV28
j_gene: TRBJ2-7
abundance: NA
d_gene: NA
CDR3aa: CASSWPNRDYEQYF
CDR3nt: TGTGCCAGCAGTTGGCCGAACAGGGACTACGAGCAGTACTTC

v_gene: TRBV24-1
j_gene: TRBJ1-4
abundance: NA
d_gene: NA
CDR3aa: CATSDPGGEKLFF
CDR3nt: TGTGCCACCAGTGATCCGGGGGGTGAAAAACTGTTTTTT

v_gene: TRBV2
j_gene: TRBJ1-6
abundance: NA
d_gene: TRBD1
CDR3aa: CASSRQGASYNSPLHF
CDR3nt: TGTGCCAGCAGCCGACAGGGGGCCTCCTATAATTCACCCCTCCACTTT

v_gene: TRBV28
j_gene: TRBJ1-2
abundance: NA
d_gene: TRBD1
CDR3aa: CASSSIETGVWGYTF
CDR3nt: TGTGCCAGCAGTTCTATCGAGACAGGGGTATGGGGCTACACCTTC

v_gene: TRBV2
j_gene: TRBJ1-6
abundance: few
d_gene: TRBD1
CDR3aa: CASSGGQTNSPLHF
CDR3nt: TGTGCCAGCAGTGGGGGACAGACGAATTCACCCCTCCACTTT

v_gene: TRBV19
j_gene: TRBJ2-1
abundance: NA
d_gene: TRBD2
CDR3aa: CASSLSGRAHEQFF
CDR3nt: TGTGCCAGTAGTCTCAGCGGGAGGGCCCATGAGCAGTTCTTC

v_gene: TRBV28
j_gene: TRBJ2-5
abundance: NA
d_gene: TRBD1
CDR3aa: CASSLGTVPPQETQYF
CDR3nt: TGTGCCAGCAGTCTAGGGACAGTCCCCCCCCAAGAGACCCAGTACTTC

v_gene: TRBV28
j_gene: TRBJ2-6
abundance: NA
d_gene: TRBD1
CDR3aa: CASRPGQGVSAGANVLTF
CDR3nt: TGTGCCAGCAGACCGGGACAGGGAGTGTCGGCTGGGGCCAACGTCCTGACTTTC

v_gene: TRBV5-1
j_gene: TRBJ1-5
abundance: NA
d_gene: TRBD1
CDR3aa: CASSLRTGADQPQHF
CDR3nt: TGCGCCAGCAGCTTGAGGACAGGGGCAGATCAGCCCCAGCATTTT

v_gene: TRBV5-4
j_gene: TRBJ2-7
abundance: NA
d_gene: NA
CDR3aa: CASSLDLRGSSYEQYF
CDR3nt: TGTGCCAGCAGCTTGGATCTGCGGGGAAGCTCCTACGAGCAGTACTTC

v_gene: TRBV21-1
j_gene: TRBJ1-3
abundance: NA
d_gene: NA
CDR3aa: CASSSWTGRSGNTIYF
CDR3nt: TGTGCCAGCAGCAGCTGGACAGGGCGCTCTGGAAACACCATATATTTT

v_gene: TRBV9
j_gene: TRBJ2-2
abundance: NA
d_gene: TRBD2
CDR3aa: CASSLREKANTGELFF
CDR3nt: TGTGCCAGCAGCCTGCGGGAGAAGGCGAACACCGGGGAGCTGTTTTTT

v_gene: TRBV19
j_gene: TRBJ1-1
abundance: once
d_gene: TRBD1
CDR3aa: CASSKAGQGRTLMNTEAFF
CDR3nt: TGTGCCAGTAGTAAGGCAGGACAGGGAAGAACTCTCATGAACACTGAAGCTTTCTTT

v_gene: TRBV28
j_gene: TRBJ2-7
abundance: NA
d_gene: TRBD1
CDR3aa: CASSPIGQGGYEQYF
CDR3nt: TGTGCCAGCAGTCCTATAGGACAGGGTGGCTACGAGCAGTACTTC

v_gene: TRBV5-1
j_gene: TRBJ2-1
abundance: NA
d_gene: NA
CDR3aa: CASSLDRGFVIDEQFF
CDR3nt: TGCGCCAGCAGCTTGGATCGGGGGTTTGTTATCGATGAGCAGTTCTTC

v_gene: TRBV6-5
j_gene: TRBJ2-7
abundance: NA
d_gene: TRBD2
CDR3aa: CASSQLAGGPYEQYF
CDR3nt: TGTGCCAGCAGCCAGCTAGCGGGAGGGCCTTACGAGCAGTACTTC

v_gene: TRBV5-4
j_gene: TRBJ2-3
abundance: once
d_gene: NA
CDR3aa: CASSLIGGQDTQYF
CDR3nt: TGTGCCAGCAGCTTGATCGGAGGGCAAGATACGCAGTATTTT

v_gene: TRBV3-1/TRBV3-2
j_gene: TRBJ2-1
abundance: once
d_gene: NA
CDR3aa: CASSQDEREEQFF
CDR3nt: TGTGCCAGCAGCCAAGATGAAAGGGAGGAGCAGTTCTTC

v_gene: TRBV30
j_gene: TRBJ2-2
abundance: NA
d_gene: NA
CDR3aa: CAWSKLNTGELFF
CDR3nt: TGTGCCTGGAGTAAACTGAACACCGGGGAGCTGTTTTTT

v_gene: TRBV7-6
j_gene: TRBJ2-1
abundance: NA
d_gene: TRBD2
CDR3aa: CASSLGTSGGNEQFF
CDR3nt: TGTGCCAGCAGCTTAGGGACTAGCGGGGGCAATGAGCAGTTCTTC

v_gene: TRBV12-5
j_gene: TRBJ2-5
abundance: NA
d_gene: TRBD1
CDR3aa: CASGRDRVRETQYF
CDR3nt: TGTGCTAGTGGACGGGACAGGGTACGAGAGACCCAGTACTTC

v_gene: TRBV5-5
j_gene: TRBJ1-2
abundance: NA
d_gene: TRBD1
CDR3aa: CASSSTGVYGYTF
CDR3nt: TGTGCCAGCAGCTCCACAGGGGTCTATGGCTACACCTTC

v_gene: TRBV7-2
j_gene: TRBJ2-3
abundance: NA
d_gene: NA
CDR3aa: CASSFSTGRGRTDTQYF
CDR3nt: TGTGCCAGCAGCTTTAGTACCGGGAGAGGGAGGACAGATACGCAGTATTTT

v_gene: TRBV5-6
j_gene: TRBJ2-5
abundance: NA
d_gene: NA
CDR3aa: CASSRLDRSGETQYF
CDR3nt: TGTGCCAGCAGCCGACTCGACAGGTCGGGGGAGACCCAGTACTTC

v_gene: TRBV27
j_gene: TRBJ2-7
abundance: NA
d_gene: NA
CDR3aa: CASSSSGEQYF
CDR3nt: TGTGCCAGCAGCTCTTCAGGTGAGCAGTACTTC

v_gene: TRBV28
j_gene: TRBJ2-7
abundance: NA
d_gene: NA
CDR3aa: CASSLITGFPLNSYEQYF
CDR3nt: TGTGCCAGCAGTTTAATTACGGGATTCCCACTAAACTCCTACGAGCAGTACTTC

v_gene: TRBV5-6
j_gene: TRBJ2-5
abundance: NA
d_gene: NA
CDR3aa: CASSPDYGGRETQYF
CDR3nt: TGTGCCAGCAGCCCCGACTACGGGGGGCGGGAGACCCAGTACTTC

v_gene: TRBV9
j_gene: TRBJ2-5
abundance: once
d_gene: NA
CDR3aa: CASSGTIRGPGETQYF
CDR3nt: TGTGCCAGCAGCGGCACAATCAGGGGACCGGGGGAGACCCAGTACTTC

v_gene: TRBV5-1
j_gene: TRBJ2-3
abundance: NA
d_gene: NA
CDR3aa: CASSLGGTTTDTQYF
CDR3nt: TGCGCCAGCAGCTTGGGCGGGACGACCACAGATACGCAGTATTTT

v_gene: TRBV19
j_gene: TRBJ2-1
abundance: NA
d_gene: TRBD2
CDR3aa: CASSIVPSGRENEQFF
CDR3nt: TGTGCCAGTAGTATAGTTCCTAGCGGGAGGGAGAATGAGCAGTTCTTC

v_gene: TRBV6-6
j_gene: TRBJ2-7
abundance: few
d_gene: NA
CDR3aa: CASSAPDSYEQYF
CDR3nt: TGTGCCAGCAGCGCCCCAGACTCCTACGAGCAGTACTTC

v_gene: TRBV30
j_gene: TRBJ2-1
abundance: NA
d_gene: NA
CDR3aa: CAWGTGTGYNEQFF
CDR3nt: TGTGCCTGGGGAACCGGGACTGGTTACAATGAGCAGTTCTTC

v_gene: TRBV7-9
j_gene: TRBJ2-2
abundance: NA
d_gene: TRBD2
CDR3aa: CASSPGLATLGGELFF
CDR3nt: TGTGCCAGCAGCCCGGGACTAGCGACTTTGGGCGGGGAGCTGTTTTTT

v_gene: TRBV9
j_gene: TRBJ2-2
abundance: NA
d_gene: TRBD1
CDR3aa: CASSFRDRGNTGELFF
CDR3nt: TGTGCCAGCAGCTTCAGAGACAGGGGCAACACCGGGGAGCTGTTTTTT

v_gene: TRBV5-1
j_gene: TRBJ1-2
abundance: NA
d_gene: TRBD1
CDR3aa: CASSSTGGYGYTF
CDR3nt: TGCGCCAGCAGCTCGACAGGGGGTTATGGCTACACCTTC

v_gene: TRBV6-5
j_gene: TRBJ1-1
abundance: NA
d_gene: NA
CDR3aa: CASSYPSDSLNTEAFF
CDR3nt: TGTGCCAGCAGTTACCCCTCTGACAGCCTAAACACTGAAGCTTTCTTT

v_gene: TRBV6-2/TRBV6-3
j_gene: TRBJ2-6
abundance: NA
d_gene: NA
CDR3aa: CASSYVRGGGANVLTF
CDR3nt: TGTGCCAGCAGTTATGTCAGGGGCGGTGGGGCCAACGTCCTGACTTTC

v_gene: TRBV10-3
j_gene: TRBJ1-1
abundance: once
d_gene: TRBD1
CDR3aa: CAIRQGAGTEAFF
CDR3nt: TGTGCCATCAGGCAGGGGGCGGGCACTGAAGCTTTCTTT

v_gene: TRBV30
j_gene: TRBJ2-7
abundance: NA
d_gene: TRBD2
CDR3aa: CAWRTSGSYEQYF
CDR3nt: TGTGCCTGGAGGACTAGCGGTTCCTACGAGCAGTACTTC

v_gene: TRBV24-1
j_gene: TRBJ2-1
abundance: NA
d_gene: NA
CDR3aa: CATSDPAIGNEQFF
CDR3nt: TGTGCCACCAGTGATCCTGCCATCGGGAATGAGCAGTTCTTC

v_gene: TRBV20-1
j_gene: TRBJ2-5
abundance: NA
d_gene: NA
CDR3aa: CSASNFGNQETQYF
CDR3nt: TGCAGTGCTAGTAATTTCGGGAACCAAGAGACCCAGTACTTC

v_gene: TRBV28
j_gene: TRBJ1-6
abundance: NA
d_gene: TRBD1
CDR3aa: CATLDRQGRNSPLHF
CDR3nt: TGTGCCACGCTGGACCGACAGGGCCGGAATTCACCCCTCCACTTT

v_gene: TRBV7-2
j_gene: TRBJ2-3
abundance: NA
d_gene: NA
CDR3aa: CASSLAVTRPDTQYF
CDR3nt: TGTGCCAGCAGCTTAGCGGTCACGCGGCCAGATACGCAGTATTTT

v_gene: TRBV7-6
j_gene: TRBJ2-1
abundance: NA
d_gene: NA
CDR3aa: CASSLASSTGKYNEQFF
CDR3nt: TGTGCCAGCAGCTTAGCGTCGTCAACAGGGAAATACAATGAGCAGTTCTTC

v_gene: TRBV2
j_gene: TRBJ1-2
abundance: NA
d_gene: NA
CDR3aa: CASSREDYGYTF
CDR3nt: TGTGCCAGCAGCAGGGAAGACTATGGCTACACCTTC

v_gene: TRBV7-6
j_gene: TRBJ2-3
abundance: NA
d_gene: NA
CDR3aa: CASSLAGEPLDTQYF
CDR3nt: TGTGCCAGCAGCTTAGCGGGAGAGCCCCTAGATACGCAGTATTTT

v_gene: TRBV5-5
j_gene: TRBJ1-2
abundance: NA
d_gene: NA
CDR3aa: CASSLERTALYGYTF
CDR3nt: TGTGCCAGCAGCTTGGAGAGGACAGCCCTCTATGGCTACACCTTC